These 4 T cell receptor beta chains share one sample of origin, sequenced in a study of T-cell reconstitution after alpha-beta-depleted transplantation in children. During its preparation, the TCRbeta library received unique molecular identifiers. Each CDR3 protein gets one entry after TCRdb re-called the PCR reads with MiXCR. Among approximately 500,000 distinct CDR3 sequences, over 25% were seen once, and the ten largest hold under 45%. The source material was PBMCs, sampled before TCRalphabeta/CD19-depleted stem cell transplant. These receptor sequences come from a boy under two years old with Wiskott-Aldrich syndrome, due to receive a stem cell transplant.

The chain carries TRBV11-1 and TRBJ2-4, with TRBD2 matching 9 bases. The CDR3 runs to 18 residues. The V gene end was trimmed by 5 bases and the J gene end by 6 bases; junction bases not matched to a gene: 17. Germline V gene sequence: CDR1 SGHAT, CDR2 FQDESV (reference sequence). The CDR3 sequence is CASSNAPIAGVLINIQYF. The CDR3 bases are TGTGCCAGCAGCAACGCTCCCATAGCGGGAGTATTAATAAACATTCAGTACTTC.

This clonotype has only a few counts. This chain joins TRBV6-5 and TRBJ2-7, with a possible D match to TRBD2 (5 bases). The V end lost 0 bases, the J end lost 0 bases, and 6 bases lay between the germline ends. The CDR3 has 14 residues. Germline loops: CDR1 MNHEY, CDR2 SVGAGI. This chain's CDR3 is CASSYSTTSYEQYF. CDR3 DNA: TGTGCCAGCAGTTACTCGACTACCTCCTACGAGCAGTACTTC.

This clonotype was observed a few times. CDR3 sequence (DNA): TGTGCCATCAGTGAGTTGGAGCGGGCGAACCAGTACTTC. Protein: CAISELERANQYF. The chain joins TRBV10-3 to TRBJ2-5; perhaps TRBD2 as D (6 bases). CDR3 length: 13 amino acids. Germline CDR1 ENHRY, CDR2 SYGVKD. V was trimmed by 1 base and J by 10 bases, leaving 13 bases between them.

This rearrangement joins TRBV12-5 to TRBJ2-7; D unresolved. V lost 2 bases and J 6 bases, leaving 8 bases between the germline ends. CDR3 length: 12 amino acids. CDR1 is LGHNT, CDR2 FRNRAP, per germline. The CDR3 DNA reads as TGTGCTAGTGGTTTGCCAGAACTCGAGCAGTACTTC. It translates to CASGLPELEQYF.